The clone carrying this T cell receptor (beta chain) was counted between two and nine times. Its cognate antigen is unknown. The germline V gene has CDR1 SNHLY and CDR2 FYNNEI. J gave up 1 base and V 6 bases, and 5 bases lay outside the gene matches. The CDR3 length is 15 residues. TCRdb reprocessed the reads via MiXCR and lists one record per CDR3 protein. This table holds 400,000 to 550,000 distinct CDR3 sequences, around 11% found once. The data stem from a study of T cell repertoires in cytomegalovirus infection. Overall study: From public TCR beta signatures came an indication of both CMV infection and matching HLA type.

The study, taken as a whole, reports: Dominating the ex vivo response were HLA-C-restricted CMV-specific TCR beta clonotypes. Summed public TCR beta family frequency identified CMV carriers bearing the relevant HLA.

The V call is TRBV2, the J call TRBJ2-5, with 10 positions matching TRBD2. The specimen was PBMCs. The TCR comes from a human donor in good health (CMV status not recorded). Some clones in this sample may be carry-over from other donors' samples. For the CDR3, the DNA is TGTGCCAGCAGCTTAGAGCGGGGGGGCCAAGAGACCCAGTACTTC. As protein: CASSLERGGQETQYF.